The rows below give T cell receptor beta chains drawn from one sample of a study of identical twins. TCRdb ran MiXCR on the 5' RACE reads and lists one entry per CDR3 protein. The sample lists 1.5 million to 2 million distinct CDR3 sequences, 32% seen once, with over 0.25% in the top ten. The sample was cord blood. The receptors were gathered from a newborn girl in good health. Each CDR3 is given without its conserved first and last residue. Each record gives: V gene, J gene, clone size, CDR3 protein. Clone size, where shown, is once, few, many, or a class for clones that have expanded.

V gene: TRBV29-1; J gene: TRBJ1-1; clone size: few; CDR3 protein: SAEGDEQFFGPGTQNTEAF
V gene: TRBV6-2/TRBV6-3; J gene: TRBJ1-5; clone size: many; CDR3 protein: ASSYLSANQPQH
V gene: TRBV5-1; J gene: TRBJ2-5; clone size: few; CDR3 protein: ASSFRGHIETQY
V gene: TRBV19; J gene: TRBJ1-1; clone size: once; CDR3 protein: ASIAGGRNTEAF
V gene: TRBV11-2; J gene: TRBJ2-3; clone size: many; CDR3 protein: ASSLEGVDTQY
V gene: TRBV28; J gene: TRBJ1-4; clone size: many; CDR3 protein: ASSPGTGRGDEKLF
V gene: TRBV4-1; J gene: TRBJ2-4; clone size: few; CDR3 protein: ASSQGLRENIQY
V gene: TRBV20-1; J gene: TRBJ1-2; clone size: few; CDR3 protein: SAQISDRAHGYT
V gene: TRBV7-9; J gene: TRBJ1-5; clone size: .; CDR3 protein: ASSIESQPQH
V gene: TRBV7-2; J gene: TRBJ1-1; clone size: .; CDR3 protein: ASSSRWGNTEAF
V gene: TRBV20-1; J gene: TRBJ2-5; clone size: .; CDR3 protein: SLLRGGGNQETQY
V gene: TRBV29-1; J gene: TRBJ2-2; clone size: few; CDR3 protein: SVGGTAHTGELF
V gene: TRBV6-1; J gene: TRBJ1-2; clone size: few; CDR3 protein: ASSARDSHYGYT
V gene: TRBV5-1; J gene: TRBJ1-2; clone size: few; CDR3 protein: ASSLAGVRGYT
V gene: TRBV4-2; J gene: TRBJ2-5; clone size: few; CDR3 protein: ASSHPGDRVGETQY
V gene: TRBV28; J gene: TRBJ1-2; clone size: .; CDR3 protein: ASSLNWVGYGYT
V gene: TRBV20-1; J gene: TRBJ2-2; clone size: .; CDR3 protein: SARDGRESPGELF
V gene: TRBV6-6; J gene: TRBJ1-1; clone size: few; CDR3 protein: ASRDPGHQEAF
V gene: TRBV19; J gene: TRBJ1-5; clone size: .; CDR3 protein: ASRAGHSNQPQH
V gene: TRBV9; J gene: TRBJ1-1; clone size: many; CDR3 protein: ASSAGTGGTEAF
V gene: TRBV7-9; J gene: TRBJ1-1; clone size: .; CDR3 protein: ASRGTTQGAANTEAF
V gene: TRBV9; J gene: TRBJ2-3; clone size: .; CDR3 protein: ASSVEAADTQY
V gene: TRBV12-3/TRBV12-4; J gene: TRBJ1-2; clone size: .; CDR3 protein: ASSRRQGGPNYGYT
V gene: TRBV5-6; J gene: TRBJ2-1; clone size: .; CDR3 protein: ASTRWGIPYNEQF
V gene: TRBV20-1; J gene: TRBJ2-1; clone size: .; CDR3 protein: SARDPGQGAVEQF
V gene: TRBV5-1; J gene: TRBJ2-1; clone size: few; CDR3 protein: ASSLESGPLGEQF
V gene: TRBV12-3/TRBV12-4; J gene: TRBJ2-3; clone size: .; CDR3 protein: ASSREALASDTQY
V gene: TRBV28; J gene: TRBJ2-7; clone size: many; CDR3 protein: ASSAPGQGTYEQY
V gene: TRBV3-1; J gene: TRBJ2-7; clone size: .; CDR3 protein: ASSQDGGRALEQY
V gene: TRBV20-1; J gene: TRBJ1-5; clone size: .; CDR3 protein: SARDIRERNQPQH
V gene: TRBV27; J gene: TRBJ2-5; clone size: .; CDR3 protein: ASSFSLAGGRYQETQY
V gene: TRBV4-2; J gene: TRBJ2-1; clone size: .; CDR3 protein: ASSRGLAGGGGSYNEQF
V gene: TRBV20-1; J gene: TRBJ2-3; clone size: few; CDR3 protein: SARDPRTGLDTQY
V gene: TRBV20-1; J gene: TRBJ2-7; clone size: few; CDR3 protein: SAGDRIYEQY
V gene: TRBV4-1; J gene: TRBJ2-1; clone size: .; CDR3 protein: ASRQEKGPYNEQF
V gene: TRBV4-1; J gene: TRBJ2-1; clone size: many; CDR3 protein: ASSQTGNEQF
V gene: TRBV5-5; J gene: .; clone size: .; CDR3 protein: ASSTTSGRTKETQY
V gene: TRBV25-1; J gene: TRBJ1-2; clone size: few; CDR3 protein: ASMDGLYGYT
V gene: TRBV20-1; J gene: TRBJ1-2; clone size: .; CDR3 protein: STIYGYT
V gene: TRBV20-1; J gene: TRBJ2-5; clone size: .; CDR3 protein: SALPLTGASQETQY
V gene: TRBV5-1; J gene: TRBJ2-3; clone size: few; CDR3 protein: ASSLAGTVGRRTDTQY
V gene: TRBV14; J gene: TRBJ1-6; clone size: .; CDR3 protein: ASSRPGTGHSPLH